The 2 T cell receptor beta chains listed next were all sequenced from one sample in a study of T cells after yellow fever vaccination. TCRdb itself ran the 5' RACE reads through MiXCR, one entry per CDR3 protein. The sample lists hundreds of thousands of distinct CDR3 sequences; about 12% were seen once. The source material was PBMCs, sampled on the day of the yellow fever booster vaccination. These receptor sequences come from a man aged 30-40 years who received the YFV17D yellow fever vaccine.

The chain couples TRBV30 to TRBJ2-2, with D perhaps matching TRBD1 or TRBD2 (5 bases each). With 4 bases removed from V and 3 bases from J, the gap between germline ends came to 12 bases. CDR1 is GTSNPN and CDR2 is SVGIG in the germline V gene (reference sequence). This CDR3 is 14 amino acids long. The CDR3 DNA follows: TGTGCCTGGACTCCGGGACCATACACCGGGGAGCTGTTTTTT. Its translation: CAWTPGPYTGELFF.

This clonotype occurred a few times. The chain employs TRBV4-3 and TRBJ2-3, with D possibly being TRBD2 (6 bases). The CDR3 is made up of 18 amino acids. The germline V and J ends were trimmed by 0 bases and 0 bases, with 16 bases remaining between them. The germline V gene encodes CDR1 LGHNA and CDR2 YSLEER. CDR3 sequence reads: CASSQDRATGTSTDTQYF. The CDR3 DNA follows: TGCGCCAGCAGCCAAGACAGGGCAACCGGGACTAGCACAGATACGCAGTATTTT.